Sequencing of this T cell receptor beta chain was carried out in a study of blood T cell repertoires in COVID-19 (dated by TCRdb to the early 2020s). Some background on the complete study: The collaborator samples originated in the United States, Italy and Spain and spanned the acute and convalescent phases of COVID-19. The prospective study material was composed of cDNA or gDNA derived from T cells, B-cell-depleted T cells, or PBMCs. Nearly every sample came with metadata listing a de-identified subject ID, COVID-19 status, age in years and sex. Samples were obtained from the ongoing ImmuneRACE study (first 160 participants) and from some 1,300 subjects provided by 6 global collaborators. Where HLA class I and class II types were available, the types were taken from metadata supplied by the sample provider, not from assay-based typing. The repertoires were made available in a free public database intended to serve as a resource for research on the immune response to SARS-CoV-2. The dataset comprised deeply sampled blood TCRbeta repertoires from subjects exposed to, actively infected with, or recovered from COVID-19. On the study overall, not on this receptor specifically: The amount of clinical and demographic metadata varied by source and participant and was provided uncurated.

Clipping removes 4 bases from V and 4 bases from J, with 10 as the unmatched junction base count. The germline V gene supplies CDR1 MGHRA and CDR2 YSYEKL. The CDR3 holds 17 amino acids from the cysteine to the phenylalanine. The retained sequence is limited to the CDR3, 51 bases, with the frame set at the first base. Participants in the prospective study were enrolled through a virtual design, were aged about 18 to 100 years, and lived in 24 United States geographic areas. Cohort assignment in the prospective study relied on participant-reported clinical history from a screening survey and a study questionnaire. For ImmuneRACE Cohort 3, a participant was defined as recovered based on two consecutive negative NP/OP PCR tests, clearance by a healthcare professional, or resolution of symptoms. In the prospective study, whole blood, serum and a nasopharyngeal or oropharyngeal swab were collected from each participant by mobile phlebotomists. Participants in the prospective study had the option to provide additional blood draws and questionnaires over an approximately 2-month period. Before DNA extraction, prospective study blood samples were shipped either frozen or at room temperature.

TCRbeta CDR3 regions were amplified from genomic DNA by means of the immunoSEQ Assay, a bias-controlled multiplex PCR. Under the source paper's analysis protocol: Within the assay, amplification of reference gene primers was used to estimate how many nucleated cells each sample contained. Sequence reads were collapsed and filtered to measure the absolute abundance of every unique TCRbeta CDR3 rearrangement. Productive Simpson clonality was computed per sample as the square root of Simpson's diversity index over productive rearrangements. What TCRdb holds here is the immuneACCESS table cut down to in-frame rearrangements. Part of the clones is not present; checked against another copy, under half of the missing clones reflect an unresolved V gene, and the others are unexplained. That table supplies the V and J calls and clone size; D and trimming were determined from the DNA. The sample has about 350,000 clones on record, 87% of them singletons. The ten biggest clones cover approximately 5% of the sample.

A word on this clone: What antigen it recognizes has not been identified. No clone much larger than this one lies a single base away; base qualities are absent.

The chain is assembled from TRBV4-1 and TRBJ2-2; 9 bases in the junction line up with TRBD1. The origin of this receptor is a woman in her twenties or thirties who had recovered from COVID-19. Sequenced material: PBMCs or T cells enriched from blood (not recorded which). For the CDR3, the sequence is CASSLMTGTGFTGELFF. The DNA is TGCGCCAGCAGCCTAATGACCGGGACAGGGTTCACCGGGGAGCTGTTTTTT.